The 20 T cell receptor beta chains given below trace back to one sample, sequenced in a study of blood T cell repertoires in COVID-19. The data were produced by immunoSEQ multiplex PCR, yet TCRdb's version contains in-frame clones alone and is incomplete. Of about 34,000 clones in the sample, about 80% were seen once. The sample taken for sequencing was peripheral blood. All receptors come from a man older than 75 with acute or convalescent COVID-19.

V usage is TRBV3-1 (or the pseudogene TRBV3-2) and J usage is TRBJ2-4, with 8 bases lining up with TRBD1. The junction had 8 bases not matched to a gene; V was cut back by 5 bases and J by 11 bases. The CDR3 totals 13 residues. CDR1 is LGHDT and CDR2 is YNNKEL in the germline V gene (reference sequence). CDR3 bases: TGTGCCAGCAGCGTTGGACAGGGACCTTTTCAGTACTTC. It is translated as CASSVGQGPFQYF.

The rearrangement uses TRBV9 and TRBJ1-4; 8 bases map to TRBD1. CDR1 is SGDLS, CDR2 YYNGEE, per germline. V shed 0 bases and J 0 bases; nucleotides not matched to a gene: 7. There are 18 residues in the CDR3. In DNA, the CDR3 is TGTGCCAGCAGCGTAGGTCAGGGGGCCACGGCAACTAATGAAAAACTGTTTTTT. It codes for CASSVGQGATATNEKLFF.

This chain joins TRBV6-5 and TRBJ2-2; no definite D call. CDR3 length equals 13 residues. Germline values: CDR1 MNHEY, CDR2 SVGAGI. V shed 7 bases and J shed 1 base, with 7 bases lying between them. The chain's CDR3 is CASIQQNTGELFF. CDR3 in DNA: TGTGCCAGCATCCAACAGAACACCGGGGAGCTGTTTTTT.

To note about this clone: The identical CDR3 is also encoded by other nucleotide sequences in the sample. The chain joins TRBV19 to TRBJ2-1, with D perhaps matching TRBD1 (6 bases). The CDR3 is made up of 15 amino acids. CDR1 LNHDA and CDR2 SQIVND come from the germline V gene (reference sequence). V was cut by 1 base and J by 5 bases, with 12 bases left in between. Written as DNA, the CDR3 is TGTGCCAGTAGTATAGGCCAGGGGCCTCACAATGAGCAGTTCTTC. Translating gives CASSIGQGPHNEQFF.

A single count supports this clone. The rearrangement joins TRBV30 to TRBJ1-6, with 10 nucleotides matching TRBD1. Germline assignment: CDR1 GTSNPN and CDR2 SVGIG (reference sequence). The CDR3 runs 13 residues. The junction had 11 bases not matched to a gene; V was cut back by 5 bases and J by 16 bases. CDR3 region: CAWAHRDRGQLHF. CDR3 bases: TGTGCCTGGGCCCACCGGGACAGGGGCCAACTCCACTTT.

In nucleotides, the CDR3 is TGTGCCAGCAATTTCGGGGCTAGCGGATCCTACGAGCAGTACTTC. Protein product: CASNFGASGSYEQYF. The chain joins TRBV6-5 to TRBJ2-7; 7 positions match TRBD2. The CDR3 spans 15 residues. The J segment lost 1 base and the V segment lost 7 bases, leaving 10 bases of the junction unmatched. Germline V gene data show CDR1 as MNHEY and CDR2 as SVGAGI.

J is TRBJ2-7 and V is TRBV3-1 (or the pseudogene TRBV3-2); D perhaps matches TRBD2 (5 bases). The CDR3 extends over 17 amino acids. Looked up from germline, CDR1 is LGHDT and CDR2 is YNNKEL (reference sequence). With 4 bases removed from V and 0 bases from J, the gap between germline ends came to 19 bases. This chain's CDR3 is CASSPPRGQCSSYEQYF. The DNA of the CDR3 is TGTGCCAGCAGCCCCCCCCGAGGGCAGTGTTCCTCCTACGAGCAGTACTTC.

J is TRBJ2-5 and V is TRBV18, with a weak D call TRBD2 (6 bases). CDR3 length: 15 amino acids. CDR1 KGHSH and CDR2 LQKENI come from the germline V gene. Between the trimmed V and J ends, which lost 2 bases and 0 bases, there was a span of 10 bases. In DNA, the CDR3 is TGTGCCAGCTCACCAACCCCGGGGGACCAAGAGACCCAGTACTTC. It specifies CASSPTPGDQETQYF.

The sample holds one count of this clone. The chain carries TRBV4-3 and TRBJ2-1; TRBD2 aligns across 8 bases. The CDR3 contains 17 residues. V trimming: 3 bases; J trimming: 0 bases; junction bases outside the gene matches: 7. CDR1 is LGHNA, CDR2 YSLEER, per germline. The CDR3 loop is CASSQAAGGRSYNEQFF. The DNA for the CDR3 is TGCGCCAGCAGCCAGGCGGCGGGGGGACGCTCCTACAATGAGCAGTTCTTC.

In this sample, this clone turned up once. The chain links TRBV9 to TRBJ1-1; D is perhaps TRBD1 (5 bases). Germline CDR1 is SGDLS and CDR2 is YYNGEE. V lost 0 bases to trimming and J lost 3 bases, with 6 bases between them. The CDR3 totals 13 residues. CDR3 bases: TGTGCCAGCAGCGTAGAAGGGGACACTGAAGCTTTCTTT. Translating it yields CASSVEGDTEAFF. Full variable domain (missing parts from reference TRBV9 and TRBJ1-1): DSGVTQTPKHLITATGQRVTLRCSPRSGDLSVYWYQQSLDQGLQFLIQYYNGEERAKGNILERFSAQQFPDLHSELNLSSLELGDSALYFCASSVEGDTEAFFGQGTRLTVV.

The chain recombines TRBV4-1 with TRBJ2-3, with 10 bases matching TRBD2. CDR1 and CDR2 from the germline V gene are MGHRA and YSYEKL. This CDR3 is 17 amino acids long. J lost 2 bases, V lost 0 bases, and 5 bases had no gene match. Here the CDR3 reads CASSQDFLAGVTDTQYF. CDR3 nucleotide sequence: TGCGCCAGCAGCCAAGATTTCCTAGCGGGGGTCACAGATACGCAGTATTTT.

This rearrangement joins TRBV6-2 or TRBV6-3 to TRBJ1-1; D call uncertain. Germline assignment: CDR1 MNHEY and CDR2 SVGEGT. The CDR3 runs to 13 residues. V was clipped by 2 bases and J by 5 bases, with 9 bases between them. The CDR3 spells CASSYIGETEAFF. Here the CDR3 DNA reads TGTGCCAGCAGTTACATCGGGGAAACTGAAGCTTTCTTT.

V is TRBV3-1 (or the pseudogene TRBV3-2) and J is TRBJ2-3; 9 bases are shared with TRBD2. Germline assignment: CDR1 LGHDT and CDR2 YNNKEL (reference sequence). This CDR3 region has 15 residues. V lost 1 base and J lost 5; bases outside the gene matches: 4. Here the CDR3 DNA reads TGTGCCAGCAGCCAAGGGCTAGCGGGATTAGATACGCAGTATTTT. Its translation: CASSQGLAGLDTQYF.

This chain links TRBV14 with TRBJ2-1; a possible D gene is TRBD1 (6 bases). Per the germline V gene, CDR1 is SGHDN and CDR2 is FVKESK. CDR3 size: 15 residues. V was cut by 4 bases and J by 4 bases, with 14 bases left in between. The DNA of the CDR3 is TGTGCCAGCAGCCTCGGCAGGGGACATTACAATGAGCAGTTCTTC. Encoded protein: CASSLGRGHYNEQFF.

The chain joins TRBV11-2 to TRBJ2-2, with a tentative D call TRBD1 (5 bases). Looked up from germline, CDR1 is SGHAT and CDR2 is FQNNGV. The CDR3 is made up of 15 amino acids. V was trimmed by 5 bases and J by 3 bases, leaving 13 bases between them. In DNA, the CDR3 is TGTGCCAGCAGCCCATACAGGCCCGACACCGGGGAGCTGTTTTTT. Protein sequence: CASSPYRPDTGELFF. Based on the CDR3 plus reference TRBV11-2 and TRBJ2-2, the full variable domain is EAGVAQSPRYKIIEKRQSVAFWCNPISGHATLYWYQQILGQGPKLLIQFQNNGVVDDSQLPKDRFSAERLKGVDSTLKIQPAKLEDSAVYLCASSPYRPDTGELFFGEGSRLTVL.

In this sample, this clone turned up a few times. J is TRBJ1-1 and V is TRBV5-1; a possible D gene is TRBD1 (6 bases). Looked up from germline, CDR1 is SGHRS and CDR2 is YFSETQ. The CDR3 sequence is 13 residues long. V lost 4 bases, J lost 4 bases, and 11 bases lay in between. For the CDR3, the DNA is TGCGCCAGCAGCAGCGGGGGCATCACTGAAGCTTTCTTT. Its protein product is CASSSGGITEAFF.

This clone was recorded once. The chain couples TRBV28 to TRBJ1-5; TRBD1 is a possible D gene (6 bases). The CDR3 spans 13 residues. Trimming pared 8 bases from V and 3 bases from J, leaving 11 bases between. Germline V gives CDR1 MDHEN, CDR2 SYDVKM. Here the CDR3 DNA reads TGTGCCAGCCGTACAGGGTACAATCAGCCCCAGCATTTT. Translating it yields CASRTGYNQPQHF.

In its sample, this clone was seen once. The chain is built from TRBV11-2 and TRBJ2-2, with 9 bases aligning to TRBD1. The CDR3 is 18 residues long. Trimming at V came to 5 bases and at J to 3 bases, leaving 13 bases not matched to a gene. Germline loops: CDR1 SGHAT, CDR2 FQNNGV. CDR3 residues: CASSIKSGTGLDTGELFF. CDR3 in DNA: TGTGCCAGCAGCATAAAATCCGGGACAGGGTTAGACACCGGGGAGCTGTTTTTT.

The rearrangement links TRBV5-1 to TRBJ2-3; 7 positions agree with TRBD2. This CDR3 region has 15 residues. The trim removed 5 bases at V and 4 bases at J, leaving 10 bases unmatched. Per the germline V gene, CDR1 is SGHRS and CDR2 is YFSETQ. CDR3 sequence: CASRVSGWGPDTQYF. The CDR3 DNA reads TGCGCCAGCAGAGTTAGCGGGTGGGGCCCAGATACGCAGTATTTT.

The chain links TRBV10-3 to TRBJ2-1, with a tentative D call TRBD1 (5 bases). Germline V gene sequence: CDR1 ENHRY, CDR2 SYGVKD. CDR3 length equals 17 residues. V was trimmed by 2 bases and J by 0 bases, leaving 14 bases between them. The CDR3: CAISENTGTLSYNEQFF. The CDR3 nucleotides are TGTGCCATCAGTGAGAACACAGGTACCCTCTCCTACAATGAGCAGTTCTTC.